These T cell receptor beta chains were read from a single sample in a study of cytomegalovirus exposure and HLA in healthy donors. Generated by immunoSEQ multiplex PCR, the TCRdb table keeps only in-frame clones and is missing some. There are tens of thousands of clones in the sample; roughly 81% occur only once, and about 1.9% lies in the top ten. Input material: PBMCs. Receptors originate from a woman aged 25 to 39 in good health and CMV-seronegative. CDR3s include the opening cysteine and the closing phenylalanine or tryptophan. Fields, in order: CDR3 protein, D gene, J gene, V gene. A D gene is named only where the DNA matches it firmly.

cdr3_aa: CASSLSWTSGSIRHNEQFF
d_call: TRBD2
j_call: TRBJ2-1
v_call: TRBV7-8

cdr3_aa: CASSPQGQASYEQYF
d_call: TRBD1
j_call: TRBJ2-7
v_call: TRBV18

cdr3_aa: CASTTQRLFGYTF
d_call: .
j_call: TRBJ1-2
v_call: TRBV28

cdr3_aa: CASSLEAGGVKEAFF
d_call: .
j_call: TRBJ1-1
v_call: TRBV28

cdr3_aa: CASSLSDRVGTGELFF
d_call: TRBD1
j_call: TRBJ2-2
v_call: TRBV5-1

cdr3_aa: CASSDSEQQSYNEQFF
d_call: .
j_call: TRBJ2-1
v_call: TRBV6-4

cdr3_aa: CASSQEHGELFF
d_call: .
j_call: TRBJ2-2
v_call: TRBV14

cdr3_aa: CASSLDRPNTEAFF
d_call: .
j_call: TRBJ1-1
v_call: TRBV5-1

cdr3_aa: CASRSLGQGNQPQHF
d_call: TRBD1
j_call: TRBJ1-5
v_call: TRBV6-5

cdr3_aa: CASSELLGTQTWGEKLFF
d_call: .
j_call: TRBJ1-4
v_call: TRBV6-1

cdr3_aa: CASTARRADYWAGDTQYF
d_call: .
j_call: TRBJ2-3
v_call: TRBV5-5

cdr3_aa: CAISPGLAGAETQYF
d_call: TRBD2
j_call: TRBJ2-5
v_call: TRBV10-3

cdr3_aa: CASSFGLAGGETQYF
d_call: TRBD2
j_call: TRBJ2-3
v_call: TRBV5-4

cdr3_aa: CASSFSGATASYEQYF
d_call: .
j_call: TRBJ2-7
v_call: TRBV5-1

cdr3_aa: CASSSDDRVNSYEQYF
d_call: TRBD1
j_call: TRBJ2-7
v_call: TRBV5-4

cdr3_aa: CSVGKTGAGNTIYF
d_call: TRBD1
j_call: TRBJ1-3
v_call: TRBV29-1

cdr3_aa: CASSLTGDTNTDTQYF
d_call: .
j_call: TRBJ2-3
v_call: TRBV7-3

cdr3_aa: CASSSWTSGGYNEQFF
d_call: TRBD2
j_call: TRBJ2-1
v_call: TRBV11-3

cdr3_aa: CASSEGPRVLYEQYF
d_call: .
j_call: TRBJ2-7
v_call: TRBV6-1

cdr3_aa: CASSVLSGNYGYTF
d_call: .
j_call: TRBJ1-2
v_call: TRBV9

cdr3_aa: CASSIRETNQPQHF
d_call: .
j_call: TRBJ1-5
v_call: TRBV19

cdr3_aa: CATRDRGNNQPQHF
d_call: TRBD1
j_call: TRBJ1-5
v_call: TRBV19

cdr3_aa: CASSRVAGGRETQYF
d_call: .
j_call: TRBJ2-5
v_call: TRBV4-1

cdr3_aa: CASSGRVWTQNNEQFF
d_call: .
j_call: TRBJ2-1
v_call: TRBV14

cdr3_aa: CAISGLYEQYF
d_call: .
j_call: TRBJ2-7
v_call: TRBV10-3

cdr3_aa: CASSPTGGLEQYF
d_call: TRBD1
j_call: TRBJ2-7
v_call: TRBV18

cdr3_aa: CASKKQGNNEQFF
d_call: TRBD1
j_call: TRBJ2-1
v_call: TRBV6-5

cdr3_aa: CASSPPKGRGLYNEQFF
d_call: TRBD1
j_call: TRBJ2-1
v_call: TRBV18